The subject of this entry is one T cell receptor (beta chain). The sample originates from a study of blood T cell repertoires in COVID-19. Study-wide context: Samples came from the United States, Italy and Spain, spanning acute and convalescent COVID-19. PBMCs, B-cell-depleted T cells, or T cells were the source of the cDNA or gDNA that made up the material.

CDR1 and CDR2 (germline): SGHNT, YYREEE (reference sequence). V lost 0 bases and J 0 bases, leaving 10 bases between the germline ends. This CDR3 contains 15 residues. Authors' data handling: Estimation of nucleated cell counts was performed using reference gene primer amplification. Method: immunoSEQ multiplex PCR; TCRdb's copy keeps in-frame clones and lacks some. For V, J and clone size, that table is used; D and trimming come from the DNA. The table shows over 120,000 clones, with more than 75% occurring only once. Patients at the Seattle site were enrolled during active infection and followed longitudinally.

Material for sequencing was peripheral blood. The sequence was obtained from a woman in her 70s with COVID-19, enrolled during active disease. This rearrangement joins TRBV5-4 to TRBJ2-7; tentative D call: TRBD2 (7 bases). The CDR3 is CASSLVGGPSYEQYF. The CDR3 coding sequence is TGTGCCAGCAGCTTGGTCGGGGGGCCCTCCTACGAGCAGTACTTC.